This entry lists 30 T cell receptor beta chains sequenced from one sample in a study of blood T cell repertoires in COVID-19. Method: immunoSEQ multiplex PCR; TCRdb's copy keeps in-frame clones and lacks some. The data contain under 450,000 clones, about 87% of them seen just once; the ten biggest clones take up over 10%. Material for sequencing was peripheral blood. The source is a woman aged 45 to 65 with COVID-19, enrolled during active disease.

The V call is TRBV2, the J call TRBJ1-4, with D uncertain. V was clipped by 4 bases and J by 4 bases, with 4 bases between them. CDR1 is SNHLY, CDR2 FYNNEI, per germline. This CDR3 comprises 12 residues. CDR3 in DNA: TGTGCCAGCAGTGCTATTAATGAAAAACTGTTTTTT. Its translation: CASSAINEKLFF.

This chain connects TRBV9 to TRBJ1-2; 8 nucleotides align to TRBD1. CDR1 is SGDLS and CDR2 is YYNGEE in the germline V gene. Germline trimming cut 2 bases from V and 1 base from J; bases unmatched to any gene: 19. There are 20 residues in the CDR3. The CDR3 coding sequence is TGTGCCAGCAGCGTGTTAGGGACAGGTCACCGTATAGTTCTTAACTATGGCTACACCTTC. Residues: CASSVLGTGHRIVLNYGYTF.

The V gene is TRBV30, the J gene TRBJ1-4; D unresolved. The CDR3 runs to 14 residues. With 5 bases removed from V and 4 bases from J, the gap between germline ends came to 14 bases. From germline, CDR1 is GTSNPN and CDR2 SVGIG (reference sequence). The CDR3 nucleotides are TGTGCCTGGGCCCCGCCTCGGTATAATGAAAAACTGTTTTTT. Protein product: CAWAPPRYNEKLFF.

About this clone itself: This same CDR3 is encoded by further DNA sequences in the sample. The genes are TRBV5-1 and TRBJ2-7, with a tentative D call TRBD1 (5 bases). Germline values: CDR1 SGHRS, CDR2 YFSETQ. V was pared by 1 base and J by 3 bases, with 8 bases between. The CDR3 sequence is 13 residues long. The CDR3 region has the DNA TGCGCCAGCAGCTTGCTTCAGGGCTACGAGCAGTACTTC. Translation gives CASSLLQGYEQYF.

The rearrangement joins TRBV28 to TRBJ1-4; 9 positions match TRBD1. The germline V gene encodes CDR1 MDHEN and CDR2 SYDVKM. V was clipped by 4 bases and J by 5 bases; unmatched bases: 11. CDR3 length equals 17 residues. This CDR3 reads CASSYDATGTGNEKLFF. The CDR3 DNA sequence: TGTGCCAGCAGTTATGACGCCACTGGGACAGGGAATGAAAAACTGTTTTTT. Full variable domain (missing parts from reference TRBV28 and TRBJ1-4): DVKVTQSSRYLVKRTGEKVFLECVQDMDHENMFWYRQDPGLGLRLIYFSYDVKMKEKGDIPEGYSVSREKKERFSLILESASTNQTSMYLCASSYDATGTGNEKLFFGSGTQLSVL.

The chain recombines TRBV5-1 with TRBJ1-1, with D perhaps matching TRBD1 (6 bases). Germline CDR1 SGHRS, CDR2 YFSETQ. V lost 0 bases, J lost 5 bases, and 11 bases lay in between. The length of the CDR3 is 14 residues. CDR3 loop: CASSLADRRTEAFF. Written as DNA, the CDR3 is TGCGCCAGCAGCTTGGCTGACAGGAGGACTGAAGCTTTCTTT.

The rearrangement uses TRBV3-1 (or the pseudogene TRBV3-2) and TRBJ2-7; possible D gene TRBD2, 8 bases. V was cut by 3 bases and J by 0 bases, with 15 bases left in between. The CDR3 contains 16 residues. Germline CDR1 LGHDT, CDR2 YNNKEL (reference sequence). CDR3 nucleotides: TGTGCCAGCAGCCACGGGAGGGGGCGCAACTCCTACGAGCAGTACTTC. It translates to CASSHGRGRNSYEQYF.

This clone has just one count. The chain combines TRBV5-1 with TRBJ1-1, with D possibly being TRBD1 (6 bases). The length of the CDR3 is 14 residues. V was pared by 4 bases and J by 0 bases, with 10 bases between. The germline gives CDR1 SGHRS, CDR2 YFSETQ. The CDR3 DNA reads TGCGCCAGCAGCCCCAGGGGATTGAACACTGAAGCTTTCTTT. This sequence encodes CASSPRGLNTEAFF.

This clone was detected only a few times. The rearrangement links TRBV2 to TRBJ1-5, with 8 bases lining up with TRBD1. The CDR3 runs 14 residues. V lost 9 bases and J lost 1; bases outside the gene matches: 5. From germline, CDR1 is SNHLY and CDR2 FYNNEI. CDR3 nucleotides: TGTGCCAGTTGGACAGGGAGAAGCAATCAGCCCCAGCATTTT. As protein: CASWTGRSNQPQHF.

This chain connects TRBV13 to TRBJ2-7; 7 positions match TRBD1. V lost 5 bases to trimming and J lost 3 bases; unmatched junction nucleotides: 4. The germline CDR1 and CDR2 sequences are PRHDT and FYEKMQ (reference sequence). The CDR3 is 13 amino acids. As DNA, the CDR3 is TGTGCCAGCAGCAAGGGACAGATCTACGAGCAGTACTTC. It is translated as CASSKGQIYEQYF.

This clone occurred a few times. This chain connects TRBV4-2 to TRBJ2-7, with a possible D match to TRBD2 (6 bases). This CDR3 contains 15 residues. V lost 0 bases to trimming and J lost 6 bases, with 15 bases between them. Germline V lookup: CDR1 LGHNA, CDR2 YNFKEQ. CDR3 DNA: TGTGCCAGCAGCCAAGAGTATGGAATAGCGGCCGAGCAGTACTTC. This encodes CASSQEYGIAAEQYF.

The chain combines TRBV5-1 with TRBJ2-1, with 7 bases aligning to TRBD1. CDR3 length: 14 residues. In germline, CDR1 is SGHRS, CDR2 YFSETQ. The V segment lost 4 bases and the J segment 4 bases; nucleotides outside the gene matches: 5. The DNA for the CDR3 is TGCGCCAGCAGCCCGGGACAGATTTACAATGAGCAGTTCTTC. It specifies CASSPGQIYNEQFF.

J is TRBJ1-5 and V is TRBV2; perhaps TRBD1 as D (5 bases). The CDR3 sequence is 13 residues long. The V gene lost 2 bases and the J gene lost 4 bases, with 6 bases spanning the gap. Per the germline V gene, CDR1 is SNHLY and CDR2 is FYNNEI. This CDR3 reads CASSETGNQPQHF. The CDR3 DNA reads TGTGCCAGCAGTGAAACAGGAAATCAGCCCCAGCATTTT. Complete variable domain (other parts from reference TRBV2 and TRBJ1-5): EPEVTQTPSHQVTQMGQEVILRCVPISNHLYFYWYRQILGQKVEFLVSFYNNEISEKSEIFDDQFSVERPDGSNFTLKIRSTKLEDSAMYFCASSETGNQPQHFGDGTRLSIL.

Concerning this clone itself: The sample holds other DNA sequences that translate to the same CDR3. CDR3 sequence (DNA): TGTGCCTGGAGTGTAGGGGGAGCTGGAAACACCATATATTTT. This codes for CAWSVGGAGNTIYF. This chain links TRBV30 with TRBJ1-3, with D perhaps TRBD1 (6 bases). Germline CDR1 and CDR2: GTSNPN and SVGIG (reference sequence). The germline V and J ends were trimmed by 0 bases and 2 bases, with 8 bases remaining between them. The CDR3 covers 14 residues.

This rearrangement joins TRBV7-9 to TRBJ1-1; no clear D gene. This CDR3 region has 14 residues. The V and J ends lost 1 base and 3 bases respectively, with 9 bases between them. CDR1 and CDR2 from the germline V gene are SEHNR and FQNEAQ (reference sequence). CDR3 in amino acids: CASSLVRGYTEAFF. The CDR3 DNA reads TGTGCCAGCAGCTTAGTTCGGGGATACACTGAAGCTTTCTTT.

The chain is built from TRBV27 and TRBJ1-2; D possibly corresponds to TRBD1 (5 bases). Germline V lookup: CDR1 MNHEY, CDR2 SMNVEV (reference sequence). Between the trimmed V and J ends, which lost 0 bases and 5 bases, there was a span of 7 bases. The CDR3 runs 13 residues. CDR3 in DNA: TGTGCCAGCAGTTTATCGGGGCTTTATGGCTACACCTTC. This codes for CASSLSGLYGYTF.

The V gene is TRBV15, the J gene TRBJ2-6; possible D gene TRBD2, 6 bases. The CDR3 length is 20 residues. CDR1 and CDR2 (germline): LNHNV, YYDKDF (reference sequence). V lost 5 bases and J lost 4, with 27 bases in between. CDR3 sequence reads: CATSGAEAGTYPLGANVLTF. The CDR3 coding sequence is TGTGCCACCAGCGGAGCCGAAGCCGGGACTTATCCCCTCGGGGCCAACGTCCTGACTTTC.

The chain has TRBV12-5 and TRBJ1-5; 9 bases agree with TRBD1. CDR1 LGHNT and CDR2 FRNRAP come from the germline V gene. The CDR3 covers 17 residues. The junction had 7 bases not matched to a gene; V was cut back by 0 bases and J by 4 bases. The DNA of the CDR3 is TGTGCTAGTGGTTTGGTAGCGGACAGGGGAACGAATCAGCCCCAGCATTTT. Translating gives CASGLVADRGTNQPQHF. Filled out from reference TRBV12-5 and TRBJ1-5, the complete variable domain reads DARVTQTPRHKVTEMGQEVTMRCQPILGHNTVFWYRQTMMQGLELLAYFRNRAPLDDSGMPKDRFSAEMPDATLATLKIQPSEPRDSAVYFCASGLVADRGTNQPQHFGDGTRLSIL.

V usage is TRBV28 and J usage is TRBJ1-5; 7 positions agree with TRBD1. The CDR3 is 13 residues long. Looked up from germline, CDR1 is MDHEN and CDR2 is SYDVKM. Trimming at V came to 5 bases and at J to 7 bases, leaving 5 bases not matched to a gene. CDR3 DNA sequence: TGTGCCAGCAGTCGACAGGGAGGACAGCCCCAGCATTTT. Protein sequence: CASSRQGGQPQHF. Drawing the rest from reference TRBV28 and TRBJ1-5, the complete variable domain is DVKVTQSSRYLVKRTGEKVFLECVQDMDHENMFWYRQDPGLGLRLIYFSYDVKMKEKGDIPEGYSVSREKKERFSLILESASTNQTSMYLCASSRQGGQPQHFGDGTRLSIL.

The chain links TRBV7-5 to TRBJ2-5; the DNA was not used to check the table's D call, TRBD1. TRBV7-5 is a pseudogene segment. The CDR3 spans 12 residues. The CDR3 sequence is CASSPRPQGQYF. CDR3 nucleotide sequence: TGTGCCAGCAGCCCACGGCCCCAGGGCCAGTACTTC.

In nucleotides, the CDR3 is TGTGCCTGGGAGCCGACGGTGGGAGGCACTGAAGCTTTCTTT. Amino acids: CAWEPTVGGTEAFF. V gene TRBV30 combines with J gene TRBJ1-1; D is undetermined. This CDR3 is 14 amino acids long. Between the trimmed V and J ends, which lost 5 bases and 4 bases, there was a span of 17 bases. The germline V gene encodes CDR1 GTSNPN and CDR2 SVGIG (reference sequence).

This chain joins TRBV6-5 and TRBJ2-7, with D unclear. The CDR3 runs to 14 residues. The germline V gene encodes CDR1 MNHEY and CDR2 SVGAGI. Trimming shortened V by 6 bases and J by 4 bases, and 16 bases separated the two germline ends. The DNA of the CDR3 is TGTGCCAGCAGCCCCCAATGGCAGACATACGAGCAGTACTTC. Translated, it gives CASSPQWQTYEQYF.

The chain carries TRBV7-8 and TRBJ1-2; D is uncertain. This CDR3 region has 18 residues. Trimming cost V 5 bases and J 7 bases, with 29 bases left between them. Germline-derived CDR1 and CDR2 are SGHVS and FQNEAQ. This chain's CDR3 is CASSPGVWVTSFFGGYTF. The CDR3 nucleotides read TGTGCCAGCAGCCCCGGGGTATGGGTGACCTCTTTCTTTGGTGGCTACACCTTC. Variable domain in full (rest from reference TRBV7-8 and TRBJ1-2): GAGVSQSPRYKVAKRGQDVALRCDPISGHVSLFWYQQALGQGPEFLTYFQNEAQLDKSGLPSDRFFAERPEGSVSTLKIQRTQQEDSAVYLCASSPGVWVTSFFGGYTFGSGTRLTVV.

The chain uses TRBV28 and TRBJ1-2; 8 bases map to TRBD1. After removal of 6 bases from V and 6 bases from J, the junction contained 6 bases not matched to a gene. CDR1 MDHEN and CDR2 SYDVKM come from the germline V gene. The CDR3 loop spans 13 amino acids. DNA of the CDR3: TGTGCCAGCAGAGCTACAGGGGGTAATGGCTACACCTTC. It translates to CASRATGGNGYTF.

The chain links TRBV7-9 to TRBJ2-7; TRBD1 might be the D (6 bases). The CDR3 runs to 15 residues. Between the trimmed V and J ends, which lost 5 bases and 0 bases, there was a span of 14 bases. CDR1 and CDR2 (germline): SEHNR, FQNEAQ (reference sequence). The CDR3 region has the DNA TGTGCCAGCAGCCTTTCGTCCAGGGGCTCCTACGAGCAGTACTTC. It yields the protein CASSLSSRGSYEQYF.

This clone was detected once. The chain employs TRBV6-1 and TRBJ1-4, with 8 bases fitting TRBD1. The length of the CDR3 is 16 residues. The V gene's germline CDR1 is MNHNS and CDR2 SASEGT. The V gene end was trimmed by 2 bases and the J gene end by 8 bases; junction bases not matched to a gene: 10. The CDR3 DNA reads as TGTGCCAGCAGTGAAATTCCCAGGGGGCTTGGAGAAAAACTGTTTTTT. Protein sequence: CASSEIPRGLGEKLFF.

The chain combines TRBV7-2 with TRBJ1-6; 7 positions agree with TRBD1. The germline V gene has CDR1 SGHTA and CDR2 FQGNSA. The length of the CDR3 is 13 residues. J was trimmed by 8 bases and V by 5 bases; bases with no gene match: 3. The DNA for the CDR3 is TGTGCCAGCAGCCGCAGGGGGGATTCACCCCTCCACTTT. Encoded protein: CASSRRGDSPLHF.

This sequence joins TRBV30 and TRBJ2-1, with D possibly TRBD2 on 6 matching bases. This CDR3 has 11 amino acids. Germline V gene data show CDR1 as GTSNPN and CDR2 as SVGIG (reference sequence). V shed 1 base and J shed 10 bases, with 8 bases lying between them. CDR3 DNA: TGTGCCTGGAGTGGGGGGAGGGAGCAGTTCTTC. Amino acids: CAWSGGREQFF.

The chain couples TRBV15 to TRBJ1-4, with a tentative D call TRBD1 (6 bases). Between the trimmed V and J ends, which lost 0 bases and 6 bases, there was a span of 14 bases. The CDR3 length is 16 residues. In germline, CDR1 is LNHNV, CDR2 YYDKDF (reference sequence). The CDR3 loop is CATSREWTAVDEKLFF. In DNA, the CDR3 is TGTGCCACCAGCAGAGAGTGGACAGCCGTTGATGAAAAACTGTTTTTT.

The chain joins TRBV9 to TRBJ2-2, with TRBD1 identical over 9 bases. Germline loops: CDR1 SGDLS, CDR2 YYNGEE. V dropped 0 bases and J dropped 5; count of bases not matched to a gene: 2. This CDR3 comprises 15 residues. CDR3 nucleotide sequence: TGTGCCAGCAGCGTAGGAGGGACAGGGACCGGGGAGCTGTTTTTT. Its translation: CASSVGGTGTGELFF. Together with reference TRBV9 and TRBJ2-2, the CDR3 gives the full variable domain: DSGVTQTPKHLITATGQRVTLRCSPRSGDLSVYWYQQSLDQGLQFLIQYYNGEERAKGNILERFSAQQFPDLHSELNLSSLELGDSALYFCASSVGGTGTGELFFGEGSRLTVL.